This T cell receptor (beta chain) was sequenced for a study of blood T cell repertoires in COVID-19. Background on the study: Whether acute or convalescent, the COVID-19 samples came from the United States, Italy and Spain. T cells, B-cell-depleted T cells, or PBMCs supplied cDNA or gDNA.

V lost 3 bases to trimming and J lost 9 bases, with 20 bases between them. The CDR3 has 15 amino acids. As originally analysed: It was from reference gene primer amplification that nucleated cell counts were estimated. Some clones are missing from TCRdb's copy, which holds only in-frame ones; the method was immunoSEQ multiplex PCR. V and J calls and clone size are copied from that table; D and trimming were computed from the DNA. The sample gives 77,000 or so clones, roughly 82% of which show up once; 25% to 30% is in the top ten. The chain employs TRBV23-1 and TRBJ2-5, with a possible D match to TRBD1 (6 bases). TRBV23-1 is labeled an ORF, and its function is uncertain. The sequenced material came from peripheral blood. This sequence was found in a woman older than 75 with active or convalescent COVID-19. The CDR3: CASSHRTGPTGPQYF. The CDR3 region has the DNA TGCGCCAGCAGTCATCGGACTGGCCCTACAGGGCCCCAGTACTTC.